What follows are 10 T cell receptor beta chains derived from one specimen sequenced in a study of blood T cell repertoires in COVID-19. This table comes from immunoSEQ multiplex PCR, and its TCRdb copy is limited to in-frame clones, with some not included. The sample comprises 300,000 to 400,000 clones, approximately 81% of which are singletons, and about 1.9% rests with the top ten. The sample consisted of PBMCs or T cells enriched from blood (not recorded which). These receptors were taken from a woman aged 25 to 39 who had been exposed to COVID-19.

V is TRBV12-3 or TRBV12-4 and J is TRBJ1-5; possibly TRBD1 for D (6 bases). This CDR3 comprises 13 residues. V was shortened by 3 bases and J by 4 bases, with 7 bases between the two germline ends. CDR3 in DNA: TGTGCCAGCAGTTTGGACAGTAATCAGCCCCAGCATTTT. It yields the protein CASSLDSNQPQHF.

The gene calls are TRBV11-1 and TRBJ1-2; the D gene is possibly TRBD1 (5 bases). Germline assignment: CDR1 SGHAT and CDR2 FQDESV (reference sequence). V lost 5 bases and J lost 4, with 14 bases in between. CDR3 size: 14 residues. In nucleotides, the CDR3 is TGTGCCAGCAGCGCAGGGTATTCCGGCTATGGCTACACCTTC. Translation gives CASSAGYSGYGYTF.

This chain connects TRBV19 to TRBJ2-3; possibly TRBD2 for D (6 bases). The CDR3 contains 16 residues. Germline assignment: CDR1 LNHDA and CDR2 SQIVND (reference sequence). V lost 7 bases and J lost 1, with 18 bases in between. CDR3: CASTPGWASGTDTQYF. The CDR3, as DNA: TGTGCCAGTACCCCCGGGTGGGCTAGCGGCACAGATACGCAGTATTTT.

The genes are TRBV6-2 or TRBV6-3 and TRBJ2-1; 8 bases line up with TRBD2. Germline V CDR1 and CDR2: MNHEY, SVGEGT. With 2 bases clipped from V and 13 bases from J, the junction kept 4 bases outside the gene matches. The CDR3 contains 12 residues. The CDR3 spells CASSYDRGGQFF. CDR3 bases: TGTGCCAGCAGTTACGACCGGGGGGGCCAGTTCTTC.

The V call is TRBV28, the J call TRBJ2-7; D perhaps matches TRBD2 (6 bases). This CDR3 has 16 residues. The ends were cut back, 3 bases at V and 2 bases at J, with 17 bases in the middle. Germline CDR1 MDHEN, CDR2 SYDVKM. The CDR3 loop reads CASSLTAAGTPYEQYF. DNA of the CDR3: TGTGCCAGCAGTTTGACCGCCGCGGGAACACCCTACGAGCAGTACTTC.

The chain links TRBV11-1 to TRBJ2-2; 9 bases fit TRBD1. The germline V gene encodes CDR1 SGHAT and CDR2 FQDESV (reference sequence). CDR3 length equals 15 residues. The J segment lost 6 bases and the V segment lost 4 bases, leaving 6 bases of the junction unmatched. The CDR3 sequence: CASSSGTGYSGELFF. As DNA, the CDR3 is TGTGCCAGCAGCTCCGGGACAGGGTATTCCGGGGAGCTGTTTTTT. The full variable domain, with the rest looked up from reference TRBV11-1 and TRBJ2-2, is EAEVAQSPRYKITEKSQAVAFWCDPISGHATLYWYRQILGQGPELLVQFQDESVVDDSQLPKDRFSAERLKGVDSTLKIQPAELGDSAMYLCASSSGTGYSGELFFGEGSRLTVL.

This clone was picked up a small number of times. V and J are TRBV7-8 and TRBJ2-2, with 10 bases aligning to TRBD2. In germline, CDR1 is SGHVS, CDR2 FQNEAQ. This CDR3 has 17 residues. With 6 bases clipped from V and 1 base from J, the junction kept 8 bases outside the gene matches. CDR3 coding DNA: TGTGCCAGCAGTTCAATTCTAGCGGGGGAGAACACCGGGGAGCTGTTTTTT. Translated: CASSSILAGENTGELFF. The entire variable domain, with the rest obtained from reference TRBV7-8 and TRBJ2-2, is as follows: GAGVSQSPRYKVAKRGQDVALRCDPISGHVSLFWYQQALGQGPEFLTYFQNEAQLDKSGLPSDRFFAERPEGSVSTLKIQRTQQEDSAVYLCASSSILAGENTGELFFGEGSRLTVL.

This rearrangement joins TRBV13 to TRBJ1-1; D gene ambiguous. V lost 0 bases, J lost 2 bases, and 10 bases lay in between. Germline-derived CDR1 and CDR2 are PRHDT and FYEKMQ (reference sequence). The CDR3 extends over 15 amino acids. Written as DNA, the CDR3 is TGTGCCAGCAGCTTAGGGGACTTGTTTAACACTGAAGCTTTCTTT. This encodes CASSLGDLFNTEAFF.

Comments on this clone: Other DNA variants within this sample encode the same CDR3. This chain joins TRBV6-5 and TRBJ1-5, with TRBD1 matching 10 bases. Trimming removed 5 bases from V and 2 bases from J; junction bases left unmatched: 3. The CDR3 contains 15 residues. The germline CDR1 and CDR2 sequences are MNHEY and SVGAGI. The CDR3 coding sequence is TGTGCCAGCAGTAGGGACAGGGGTGGCAATCAGCCCCAGCATTTT. It is translated as CASSRDRGGNQPQHF.

This rearrangement joins TRBV19 to TRBJ1-1; 7 bases agree with TRBD1. Germline loops: CDR1 LNHDA, CDR2 SQIVND (reference sequence). CDR3 length: 14 amino acids. After removal of 4 bases from V and 0 bases from J, the junction contained 2 bases not matched to a gene. CDR3 amino acids: CASSRQGMNTEAFF. The CDR3 DNA follows: TGTGCCAGTAGTAGACAGGGTATGAACACTGAAGCTTTCTTT. The full variable domain, rest sourced from reference TRBV19 and TRBJ1-1, is DGGITQSPKYLFRKEGQNVTLSCEQNLNHDAMYWYRQDPGQGLRLIYYSQIVNDFQKGDIAEGYSVSREKKESFPLTVTSAQKNPTAFYLCASSRQGMNTEAFFGQGTRLTVV.